A single sample gave rise to the 5 T cell receptor beta chains below, sequenced in a study of regulatory T cells in long-lasting Graves disease. Building the TCR beta libraries relied on iRepertoire HTBI primers, and CDR3 regions underwent Arm-PCR. TCRdb passed the multiplex PCR reads through MiXCR, listing each CDR3 protein once. The data contain a few hundred thousand distinct CDR3 sequences, under 20% of them singletons. Time point defined: newly diagnosed GD, antithyroid drugs for less than 3 months. RNA isolated from PBMCs was used to make the TCR library. The same sample was also used in a study of T cells in Graves' hyperthyroidism and ophthalmopathy.

The source was peripheral blood mononuclear cells (PBMCs), collected at new diagnosis, from a patient treated with antithyroid drugs. The receptors come from a woman aged 25 to 39 with Graves disease.

At least ten counts were recorded for this clonotype. The rearrangement links TRBV2 to TRBJ1-5, with TRBD1 matching over 7 bases. Germline V gene sequence: CDR1 SNHLY, CDR2 FYNNEI. The CDR3 runs to 15 residues. V lost 8 bases, J lost 2 bases, and 9 bases stayed unmatched. CDR3 amino acids: CASEEGGVRNQPQHF. The DNA of the CDR3 is TGTGCCAGCGAAGAAGGGGGCGTTCGCAATCAGCCCCAGCATTTT. The variable domain in full, completed from reference TRBV2 and TRBJ1-5, reads EPEVTQTPSHQVTQMGQEVILRCVPISNHLYFYWYRQILGQKVEFLVSFYNNEISEKSEIFDDQFSVERPDGSNFTLKIRSTKLEDSAMYFCASEEGGVRNQPQHFGDGTRLSIL.

This clonotype was counted between two and nine times. A much more abundant neighbour one base away suggests this may be a read error. The chain employs TRBV7-9 and TRBJ2-3; D is undetermined. Trimming removed 2 bases from V and 4 bases from J, with 4 bases in between. CDR1 is SEHNR, CDR2 FQNEAQ, per germline (reference sequence). The CDR3 is 12 residues long. The CDR3 protein is CASSLSPDTQYF. CDR3 DNA sequence: TGTGCCAGCAGCTTAAGTCCAGATACGCAGTATTTT. Full variable domain (rest looked up from reference TRBV7-9 and TRBJ2-3): DTGVSQNPRHKITKRGQNVTFRCDPISEHNRLYWYRQTLGQGPEFLTYFQNEAQLEKSRLLSDRFSAERPKGSFSTLEIQRTEQGDSAMYLCASSLSPDTQYFGPGTRLTVL.

The V call is TRBV6-2 or TRBV6-3, the J call TRBJ2-5; D is ambiguous. CDR1 MNHEY and CDR2 SVGEGT come from the germline V gene. This CDR3 region has 13 residues. Trimming took 2 bases from V and 2 from J, leaving 6 bases between them. Here the CDR3 reads CASSYPNQETQYF. The CDR3 DNA follows: TGTGCCAGCAGTTACCCTAATCAAGAGACCCAGTACTTC.

This clonotype was counted at least ten times. The V gene is TRBV11-1, the J gene TRBJ2-7; the D is unclear. The CDR3 is 11 residues long. Deletions cut 7 bases from V and 6 bases from J, with 10 bases between. Germline-derived CDR1 and CDR2 are SGHAT and FQDESV (reference sequence). This CDR3 reads CASKKGTEQYF. The CDR3 DNA reads as TGTGCCAGCAAAAAGGGAACCGAGCAGTACTTC.

Concerning this clonotype itself: A far larger clone is one nucleotide away, so this likely arose from a read error. This chain uses TRBV2 with TRBJ2-7, with 16 bases identical to TRBD2. The length of the CDR3 is 15 residues. Per the germline V gene, CDR1 is SNHLY and CDR2 is FYNNEI. Trimming took 4 bases from V and 7 from J; bases not matched to a gene: 4. The CDR3: CASSAGLAGGDEQYF. The CDR3 region has the DNA TGTGCCAGCAGTGCGGGACTAGCGGGGGGGGATGAGCAGTACTTC.